The subject of this entry is one T cell receptor (beta chain). A universal primer site arose from template switching, and cDNA bore unique molecular identifiers. TCRdb passed the 5' RACE reads through MiXCR, listing each CDR3 protein once. The sample holds 400,000 to 550,000 distinct CDR3 sequences, less than 25% seen once. This CDR3 comprises 17 residues. V was cut by 4 bases and J by 1 base, with 18 bases left in between. Germline V CDR1 and CDR2: MGHDK, SYGVNS. This entry is derived from a study of identical twins. This same sample was also part of a study on T cells expressing NK-cell markers.

The chain uses TRBV25-1 and TRBJ2-3; D might be TRBD1 or TRBD2, each matching 6 bases. Sequencing was done on a sample of CD4+ T cells sorted from blood. The TCR was taken from a woman aged 18-29 years in good health. CDR3 region: CASSGAAGEVGTDTQYF. The DNA of the CDR3 is TGTGCCAGCAGTGGGGCGGCAGGGGAGGTTGGCACAGATACGCAGTATTTT.